These 19 T cell receptor beta chains were all obtained from the same sample, sequenced in a study of blood T cell repertoires in COVID-19. Sequenced by immunoSEQ multiplex PCR; TCRdb stores in-frame clones only, minus some. The sample has 310,000 or so clones; more than 80% are singletons. Sequenced: peripheral blood. Source of these receptors: a man younger than 35 who had recovered from COVID-19.

V and J are TRBV6-5 and TRBJ2-7, with TRBD1 matching over 7 bases. The CDR3 length is 13 residues. Germline V lookup: CDR1 MNHEY, CDR2 SVGAGI. Trimming took 2 bases from V and 3 from J; bases not matched to a gene: 1. The CDR3 protein is CASSYGDSYEQYF. CDR3 bases: TGTGCCAGCAGTTACGGGGACAGCTACGAGCAGTACTTC.

This chain uses TRBV6-1 with TRBJ1-1; no clear D. The length of the CDR3 is 16 residues. Trimming took 6 bases from V and 6 from J, leaving 23 bases between them. The germline CDR1 and CDR2 sequences are MNHNS and SASEGT. The CDR3 sequence is CASSELFGWEKAEAFF. For the CDR3, the DNA is TGTGCCAGCAGCGAACTGTTTGGCTGGGAGAAGGCTGAAGCTTTCTTT.

The rearrangement uses TRBV12-3 or TRBV12-4 and TRBJ1-2; D ambiguous. The CDR3 is made up of 13 amino acids. V was clipped by 6 bases and J by 5 bases, with 13 bases between them. For the CDR3, the DNA is TGTGCCAGCAGCGGCGGGAGAGGGTATGGCTACACCTTC. Translated, it gives CASSGGRGYGYTF.

This chain connects TRBV27 to TRBJ2-7, with D perhaps TRBD1 (6 bases). V was cut by 6 bases and J by 3 bases, with 15 bases left in between. CDR3 length: 14 residues. Germline loops: CDR1 MNHEY, CDR2 SMNVEV (reference sequence). The CDR3 nucleotides are TGTGCCAGCAGCCGGGACACGGATTACTACGAGCAGTACTTC. Translation gives CASSRDTDYYEQYF.

This chain links TRBV5-1 with TRBJ2-7; 11 bases fit TRBD1. Germline V CDR1 and CDR2: SGHRS, YFSETQ. This CDR3 spans 15 amino acids. V gave up 6 bases and J gave up 2 bases; unmatched junction bases: 7. This chain's CDR3 is CASNQGQGVTYEQYF. In DNA, the CDR3 is TGCGCCAGCAACCAGGGACAGGGGGTCACCTACGAGCAGTACTTC.

This chain joins TRBV5-5 and TRBJ2-7; 8 nucleotides match TRBD2. In germline, CDR1 is SGHKS, CDR2 YYEKEE (reference sequence). This CDR3 comprises 16 residues. The V and J ends lost 0 bases and 3 bases, in that order; junction bases with no gene match: 8. CDR3 amino acids: CASSLAIREGLYEQYF. The CDR3 region has the DNA TGTGCCAGCAGCTTGGCCATACGGGAGGGCCTCTACGAGCAGTACTTC.

The V and J genes are TRBV5-1 and TRBJ2-1, with a weak D call TRBD2 (5 bases). The CDR3 consists of 17 residues. Trimming stripped 0 bases from V and 0 bases from J, with 13 bases between. Germline CDR1 and CDR2: SGHRS and YFSETQ. Here the CDR3 reads CASSLVGSGPSYNEQFF. The CDR3 DNA sequence: TGCGCCAGCAGCTTGGTGGGAAGCGGACCCTCCTACAATGAGCAGTTCTTC.

The V gene is TRBV19, the J gene TRBJ2-2, with 9 bases lining up with TRBD1. The V gene's germline CDR1 is LNHDA and CDR2 SQIVND (reference sequence). The CDR3 extends over 16 amino acids. Unmatched junction bases numbered 12, after V lost 9 bases and J lost 4 bases. CDR3 sequence reads: CASKTRDRDFTGELFF. CDR3 DNA: TGTGCCAGCAAAACCCGGGACAGGGATTTCACCGGGGAGCTGTTTTTT.

This clone was observed a single time. The chain links TRBV6-5 to TRBJ1-1, with unresolved D. Between the trimmed V and J ends, which lost 7 bases and 4 bases, there was a span of 13 bases. Germline V lookup: CDR1 MNHEY, CDR2 SVGAGI. The CDR3 is 13 residues long. The CDR3: CASTPPWSTEAFF. In DNA form, the CDR3 reads TGTGCCAGCACCCCCCCGTGGAGCACTGAAGCTTTCTTT.

The count of this clone is one. The rearrangement joins TRBV3-1 (or the pseudogene TRBV3-2) to TRBJ1-6; 7 positions agree with TRBD1. Germline lookup yields CDR1 LGHDT and CDR2 YNNKEL (reference sequence). The V and J ends lost 7 bases and 4 bases, in that order; junction bases with no gene match: 4. The CDR3 consists of 14 residues. In nucleotides, the CDR3 is TGTGCCAGCAACCCGGGACAGTATAATTCACCCCTCCACTTT. Protein: CASNPGQYNSPLHF.

V gene TRBV4-1 combines with J gene TRBJ1-1; the D gene is possibly TRBD1 (5 bases). Germline V gene data show CDR1 as MGHRA and CDR2 as YSYEKL. Trimming pared 1 base from V and 1 base from J, leaving 19 bases between. The CDR3 is 18 residues long. The CDR3 nucleotides read TGCGCCAGCAGCCAAGGTCTTACCCAGGGCTTTAAGAACACTGAAGCTTTCTTT. Translated, it gives CASSQGLTQGFKNTEAFF.

This chain connects TRBV7-6 to TRBJ2-1, with TRBD2 identical over 10 bases. The germline gives CDR1 SGHVS, CDR2 FNYEAQ. After removal of 5 bases from V and 5 bases from J, the junction contained 3 bases not matched to a gene. This CDR3 region has 14 residues. The CDR3 sequence is CASSRGTSDNEQFF. Written as DNA, the CDR3 is TGTGCCAGCAGCCGAGGGACTAGCGACAATGAGCAGTTCTTC.

The chain joins TRBV5-4 to TRBJ2-3, with 11 nucleotides matching TRBD2. From germline, CDR1 is SGHNT and CDR2 YYREEE (reference sequence). Losses at the gene ends were 4 bases for V and 5 bases for J; bases not matched to a gene: 6. The CDR3 is 15 residues long. The CDR3 sequence: CASSASGRSGDTQYF. As DNA, the CDR3 is TGTGCCAGCAGCGCTAGCGGGAGGTCCGGAGATACGCAGTATTTT. Full variable domain (outside the CDR3, taken from reference TRBV5-4 and TRBJ2-3): ETGVTQSPTHLIKTRGQQVTLRCSSQSGHNTVSWYQQALGQGPQFIFQYYREEENGRGNFPPRFSGLQFPNYSSELNVNALELDDSALYLCASSASGRSGDTQYFGPGTRLTVL.

The genes are TRBV18 and TRBJ1-6, with D maybe TRBD1 (6 bases). V lost 4 bases, J lost 9 bases, and 10 bases lay in between. Germline V lookup: CDR1 KGHSH, CDR2 LQKENI. This CDR3 contains 13 residues. DNA of the CDR3: TGTGCCAGCTCACGGACAGAAAGTTCACCCCTCCACTTT. This codes for CASSRTESSPLHF.

The chain joins TRBV5-4 to TRBJ1-5; 8 nucleotides match TRBD1. V dropped 6 bases and J dropped 3; count of bases not matched to a gene: 11. The CDR3 contains 16 residues. The V gene's germline CDR1 is SGHNT and CDR2 YYREEE (reference sequence). The CDR3 loop is CASTPKMDRVNQPQHF. The DNA for the CDR3 is TGTGCCAGCACCCCGAAGATGGACAGGGTCAATCAGCCCCAGCATTTT. Supplemented by reference TRBV5-4 and TRBJ1-5, the full variable domain reads ETGVTQSPTHLIKTRGQQVTLRCSSQSGHNTVSWYQQALGQGPQFIFQYYREEENGRGNFPPRFSGLQFPNYSSELNVNALELDDSALYLCASTPKMDRVNQPQHFGDGTRLSIL.

CDR3: CSASPRAYLVYTQYF. The CDR3 DNA reads TGCAGTGCTAGTCCCAGGGCATACCTCGTGTATACGCAGTATTTT. The genes are TRBV20-1 and TRBJ2-3; D may be TRBD1 (5 bases). Trimming pared 3 bases from V and 7 bases from J, leaving 20 bases between. The CDR3 is 15 residues long. The germline V gene encodes CDR1 DFQATT and CDR2 SNEGSKA (reference sequence).

V gene TRBV30 combines with J gene TRBJ1-5; 11 bases fit TRBD1. The CDR3 is 19 residues long. Per the germline V gene, CDR1 is GTSNPN and CDR2 is SVGIG (reference sequence). J was trimmed by 3 bases and V by 4 bases; bases with no gene match: 17. The CDR3 nucleotides read TGTGCCTGGATTCCCCCGGGGACAGGGGGAACCCCTTTCAATCAGCCCCAGCATTTT. It codes for CAWIPPGTGGTPFNQPQHF.

V and J are TRBV7-3 and TRBJ2-2, with 9 bases aligning to TRBD2. With 1 base clipped from V and 6 bases from J, the junction kept 6 bases outside the gene matches. CDR3 length equals 16 residues. Germline V lookup: CDR1 SGHTA, CDR2 FQGTGA. This CDR3 is CASSLMSSGVAGELFF. DNA of the CDR3: TGTGCCAGCAGCTTAATGTCTAGCGGGGTCGCCGGGGAGCTGTTTTTT.

The chain is built from TRBV19 and TRBJ2-1; weak D call: TRBD2 (6 bases). CDR3 length equals 17 residues. V was clipped by 0 bases and J by 3 bases, with 15 bases between them. CDR1 and CDR2 from the germline V gene are LNHDA and SQIVND (reference sequence). CDR3 nucleotide sequence: TGTGCCAGTAGTATAGATTCGGGGGAATCGGGCTACAATGAGCAGTTCTTC. As protein: CASSIDSGESGYNEQFF.